This T cell receptor beta chain came from a study of blood T cell repertoires in COVID-19. At the level of the study: Collection of acute and convalescent COVID-19 samples took place in the United States, Italy and Spain. T cells, B-cell-depleted T cells, or PBMCs supplied cDNA or gDNA.

Seattle's enrolled individuals joined amid active infection and were then monitored longitudinally. V shed 6 bases and J 4 bases; nucleotides not matched to a gene: 11. Germline V gives CDR1 MNHEY, CDR2 SMNVEV (reference sequence). The CDR3 is 16 residues long. Original processing methods: Reference gene primer amplification in the assay estimated nucleated cell counts. Sequencing used immunoSEQ multiplex PCR; TCRdb keeps in-frame clones, though not all of them. That table is the source of V, J and clone size, and D and trimming were worked out from the DNA. The table records some 130,000 clones, roughly 90% of them present only once.

The sequenced material came from peripheral blood. This TCR derives from a man aged 55 to 70 with COVID-19, enrolled during active disease. The chain uses TRBV27 and TRBJ2-5, with 10 bases matching TRBD2. The CDR3 sequence: CASSRRWASGRETQYF. The CDR3 region has the DNA TGTGCCAGCAGCCGCCGATGGGCTAGCGGGAGAGAGACCCAGTACTTC.